The 7 T cell receptor beta chains presented below share a single source sample, sequenced in a study of CD8 T cells in Susac syndrome. Reverse transcription used 0.5 to 1 ug RNA and random hexamers. TCRdb called the immunoSEQ multiplex PCR reads again in MiXCR, with one record for every CDR3 protein. The data hold more than 250,000 distinct CDR3 sequences, with just over 90% observed a single time. The specimen was CD4+ T cells from PBMCs. Receptor source: a human donor with multiple sclerosis.

This chain uses TRBV11-2 with TRBJ2-1, with D uncertain. The CDR3 is 15 residues long. The V and J ends lost 1 base and 6 bases respectively, with 13 bases between them. Germline V gene sequence: CDR1 SGHAT, CDR2 FQNNGV. The CDR3: CASSLAPPPGNEQFF. CDR3 DNA: TGTGCCAGCAGCTTAGCCCCCCCGCCCGGCAATGAGCAGTTCTTC.

V gene TRBV20-1 combines with J gene TRBJ1-5; 10 nucleotides line up with TRBD1. The junction had 8 bases not matched to a gene; V was cut back by 3 bases and J by 6 bases. CDR1 is DFQATT, CDR2 SNEGSKA, per germline (reference sequence). This CDR3 is built from 15 residues. CDR3 loop: CSASTGQGLSQPQHF. CDR3 coding DNA: TGCAGTGCTAGTACGGGACAGGGGTTGAGTCAGCCCCAGCATTTT.

This chain links TRBV7-8 with TRBJ2-7; TRBD1 matches at 9 bases. Trimming at V came to 5 bases and at J to 2 bases, leaving 7 bases not matched to a gene. CDR1 and CDR2 from the germline V gene are SGHVS and FQNEAQ. The CDR3 runs 15 residues. The CDR3 DNA reads as TGTGCCAGCAGCCGGGGACAGGGCCAGACCTACGAGCAGTACTTC. Protein product: CASSRGQGQTYEQYF.

The rearrangement links TRBV20-1 to TRBJ2-3; 8 bases are shared with TRBD2. The CDR3 runs to 19 residues. V lost 6 bases, J lost 1 base, and 21 bases stayed unmatched. The germline CDR1 and CDR2 sequences are DFQATT and SNEGSKA (reference sequence). The CDR3 here is CSATQGGAGGLIRTDTQYF. Here the CDR3 DNA reads TGCAGTGCCACCCAAGGAGGGGCGGGGGGCCTTATTCGCACAGATACGCAGTATTTT.

The chain employs TRBV6-2 or TRBV6-3 and TRBJ2-7; D gene unclear. This CDR3 region has 12 residues. V lost 6 bases and J 5 bases, leaving 11 bases between the germline ends. Looked up from germline, CDR1 is MNHEY and CDR2 is SVGEGT. CDR3 DNA sequence: TGTGCCAGCAGGCCTAGTTCCCACGAGCAGTACTTC. As protein: CASRPSSHEQYF.

V usage is TRBV7-8 and J usage is TRBJ1-5; 10 positions agree with TRBD1. There are 14 residues in the CDR3. Looked up from germline, CDR1 is SGHVS and CDR2 is FQNEAQ. V lost 4 bases, J lost 11 bases, and 8 bases stayed unmatched. CDR3 amino acids: CASSSVTGGQSQHF. The CDR3 coding sequence is TGTGCCAGCAGCTCCGTGACAGGGGGCCAGTCCCAGCATTTT.

The J gene is TRBJ2-7, the V gene TRBV28; tentatively, D is TRBD1 (5 bases). There are 15 residues in the CDR3. Per the germline V gene, CDR1 is MDHEN and CDR2 is SYDVKM. Trimming took off 6 bases at V and 0 bases at J, with 15 bases between the two ends. Here the CDR3 reads CASSSSAGYSYEQYF. Written as DNA, the CDR3 is TGTGCCAGCAGCAGCTCGGCAGGGTACTCCTACGAGCAGTACTTC.